This entry lists 21 T cell receptor beta chains sequenced from one sample in a study of blood T cell repertoires in COVID-19. Some clones are missing from TCRdb's copy, which holds only in-frame ones; the method was immunoSEQ multiplex PCR. The repertoire includes about 140,000 clones, approximately 90% of them detected once, and roughly 28% sits in the top ten. Input material: peripheral blood. The receptors originated from a human donor in a cohort sampled during active COVID-19.

This chain connects TRBV7-9 to TRBJ2-3; 8 bases are a match to TRBD2. The CDR3 sequence is 18 residues long. Trimming removed 1 base from V and 2 bases from J; junction bases left unmatched: 11. The germline V gene encodes CDR1 SEHNR and CDR2 FQNEAQ (reference sequence). CDR3 sequence reads: CASSLGRMVAGHTDTQYF. DNA of the CDR3: TGTGCCAGCAGCTTAGGAAGGATGGTAGCGGGACACACAGATACGCAGTATTTT.

This chain connects TRBV24-1 to TRBJ2-2, with TRBD2 matching 15 bases. Germline lookup yields CDR1 KGHDR and CDR2 SFDVKD. The trim removed 6 bases at V and 6 bases at J, leaving 7 bases unmatched. The CDR3 spans 17 residues. As DNA, the CDR3 is TGTGCCACCAGTCGGACTAGCGGGGGGGCCTTAGCCGGGGAGCTGTTTTTT. Encoded protein: CATSRTSGGALAGELFF.

CDR3 in amino acids: CASSQGDSSYEQYF. The CDR3 DNA reads TGCGCCAGCAGCCAAGGCGACAGCTCCTACGAGCAGTACTTC. The chain combines TRBV4-3 with TRBJ2-7, with a tentative D call TRBD1 (5 bases). The V gene lost 1 base and the J gene lost 0 bases, with 7 bases spanning the gap. Germline values: CDR1 LGHNA, CDR2 YSLEER. This CDR3 is 14 amino acids long.

The rearrangement links TRBV5-1 to TRBJ2-7, with D tentatively TRBD1 (6 bases). CDR3 length: 15 amino acids. The germline gives CDR1 SGHRS, CDR2 YFSETQ. V lost 2 bases and J lost 2, with 14 bases in between. CDR3 amino acids: CASSFDGTTPYEQYF. Here the CDR3 DNA reads TGCGCCAGCAGCTTCGACGGGACAACCCCCTACGAGCAGTACTTC.

The chain joins TRBV7-2 to TRBJ2-3; D call uncertain. Trimming removed 1 base at V and 2 bases at J, with 4 bases between. From germline, CDR1 is SGHTA and CDR2 FQGNSA. The CDR3 extends over 13 amino acids. Here the CDR3 reads CASSLVLTDTQYF. In DNA, the CDR3 is TGTGCCAGCAGCTTAGTCCTCACAGATACGCAGTATTTT.

This clone was seen only once. The chain couples TRBV27 to TRBJ2-1; tentative D call: TRBD2 (6 bases). The germline CDR1 and CDR2 sequences are MNHEY and SMNVEV (reference sequence). V gave up 5 bases and J gave up 6 bases, with 8 bases separating them. The CDR3 is 12 residues long. CDR3 amino acids: CASSPGSNEQFF. CDR3 nucleotide sequence: TGTGCCAGCAGTCCCGGGAGCAATGAGCAGTTCTTC.

In DNA form, the CDR3 reads TGTGCCATCAGCGCCTCCGGGGAAAGCTCCTACGAGCAGTACTTC. As protein: CAISASGESSYEQYF. The chain couples TRBV10-3 to TRBJ2-7; maybe TRBD2 (5 bases). Germline V gene lookup returns CDR1 ENHRY and CDR2 SYGVKD. Trimming left V 6 bases short and J 0 bases short, with 15 bases between. The CDR3 is 15 residues long.

The rearrangement links TRBV3-1 (or the pseudogene TRBV3-2) to TRBJ2-7, with D possibly TRBD1 on 6 matching bases. Germline V gene lookup returns CDR1 LGHDT and CDR2 YNNKEL (reference sequence). Deletions cut 3 bases from V and 1 base from J, with 10 bases between. The CDR3 consists of 14 residues. The CDR3: CASSQQGISYEQYF. The CDR3 coding sequence is TGTGCCAGCAGCCAGCAGGGGATTTCCTACGAGCAGTACTTC.

The V and J genes are TRBV2 and TRBJ1-5; D remains ambiguous. CDR1 and CDR2 (germline): SNHLY, FYNNEI. The CDR3 length is 13 residues. V was clipped by 7 bases and J by 4 bases, with 11 bases between them. DNA for the CDR3: TGTGCCAGCATGCCGTCCAGTAATCAGCCCCAGCATTTT. Its translation: CASMPSSNQPQHF.

The chain uses TRBV27 and TRBJ2-1, with 9 bases lining up with TRBD2. Trimming cost V 4 bases and J 3 bases; bases outside gene matches: 10. The CDR3 spans 17 residues. CDR1 MNHEY and CDR2 SMNVEV come from the germline V gene (reference sequence). Written as DNA, the CDR3 is TGTGCCAGCAGTTCTCCCCCCGGGACTAGCTTCTACAATGAGCAGTTCTTC. Its protein is CASSSPPGTSFYNEQFF.

The J gene is TRBJ2-5, the V gene TRBV7-2; D possibly corresponds to TRBD1 (6 bases). The CDR3 is made up of 15 amino acids. Germline values: CDR1 SGHTA, CDR2 FQGNSA. With 3 bases removed from V and 2 bases from J, the gap between germline ends came to 13 bases. This chain's CDR3 is CASSLIGGRQETQYF. The CDR3 region has the DNA TGTGCCAGCAGCTTGATTGGGGGCCGTCAAGAGACCCAGTACTTC. Variable domain in full (rest from reference TRBV7-2 and TRBJ2-5): GAGVSQSPSNKVTEKGKDVELRCDPISGHTALYWYRQSLGQGLEFLIYFQGNSAPDKSGLPSDRFSAERTGGSVSTLTIQRTQQEDSAVYLCASSLIGGRQETQYFGPGTRLLVL.

Comment on this clone: At one end the junction does not follow the germline gene, possibly because of a read error. The V call is TRBV7-4, the J call TRBJ2-7; D perhaps matches TRBD2 (5 bases). In germline, CDR1 is SGHVT, CDR2 SQSDAQ. The CDR3 is 13 residues long. The CDR3 protein is CASSLAISYEQYF. Here the CDR3 DNA reads TGTGCCAGCAGCCTAGCCATCTCCTACGAGCAGTACTTC.

The rearrangement links TRBV6-6 to TRBJ2-3; TRBD2 matches at 7 bases. V lost 8 bases to trimming and J lost 5 bases; unmatched junction nucleotides: 16. Germline loops: CDR1 MNHNY, CDR2 SVGAGI (reference sequence). This CDR3 contains 16 residues. The CDR3 spells CASVGGRGDRGDTQYF. The CDR3 nucleotides are TGTGCCAGCGTAGGAGGACGGGGGGACCGTGGAGATACGCAGTATTTT.

V gene TRBV7-3 combines with J gene TRBJ1-1, with D maybe TRBD1 (6 bases). The CDR3 runs to 14 residues. Trimming took 5 bases from V and 1 from J, leaving 11 bases between them. Germline V lookup: CDR1 SGHTA, CDR2 FQGTGA. The CDR3 region is CASSLTGPNTEAFF. The CDR3 DNA sequence: TGTGCCAGCAGCCTCACAGGGCCGAACACTGAAGCTTTCTTT.

V is TRBV12-3 or TRBV12-4 and J is TRBJ2-3; no clear D gene. With 5 bases removed from V and 0 bases from J, the gap between germline ends came to 6 bases. The CDR3 runs 13 residues. DNA for the CDR3: TGTGCCAGCAGTCGACTCAGCACAGATACGCAGTATTTT. Translating it yields CASSRLSTDTQYF.

The rearrangement uses TRBV25-1 and TRBJ2-5, with 8 nucleotides matching TRBD2. CDR1 and CDR2 from the germline V gene are MGHDK and SYGVNS. V shed 3 bases and J 0 bases; nucleotides not matched to a gene: 3. The CDR3 extends over 15 amino acids. The CDR3 nucleotides read TGTGCCAGCAGTGATCAGCGGGAGTACCAAGAGACCCAGTACTTC. This encodes CASSDQREYQETQYF.

This clone showed up just once. The gene calls are TRBV5-4 and TRBJ2-2; D remains ambiguous. V dropped 4 bases and J dropped 4 bases, with 11 bases sitting between them. CDR3 length: 14 amino acids. Germline V lookup: CDR1 SGHNT, CDR2 YYREEE (reference sequence). In nucleotides, the CDR3 is TGTGCCAGCAGCCCCCGACTTACCACCGGGGAGCTGTTTTTT. The encoded protein is CASSPRLTTGELFF.

The rearrangement links TRBV6-5 to TRBJ1-2, with 7 bases lining up with TRBD1. Trimming at V came to 6 bases and at J to 7 bases, leaving 8 bases not matched to a gene. Per germline, CDR1 MNHEY and CDR2 SVGAGI. This CDR3 has 13 amino acids. For the CDR3, the DNA is TGTGCCAGCAGCCTCGAGGGGGCGCGTGGCTACACCTTC. The encoded protein is CASSLEGARGYTF.

This chain joins TRBV7-9 and TRBJ2-1; D possibly corresponds to TRBD1 (5 bases). V was trimmed by 7 bases and J by 4 bases, leaving 14 bases between them. The CDR3 runs to 14 residues. The germline CDR1 and CDR2 sequences are SEHNR and FQNEAQ (reference sequence). CDR3 residues: CASTPYRRYNEQFF. In DNA form, the CDR3 reads TGTGCCAGCACCCCCTACAGGAGATACAATGAGCAGTTCTTC.

The chain recombines TRBV10-3 with TRBJ2-6; 9 bases align to TRBD1. The CDR3 spans 16 residues. The junction had 2 bases not matched to a gene; V was cut back by 1 base and J by 4 bases. Germline CDR1 is ENHRY and CDR2 is SYGVKD. In nucleotides, the CDR3 is TGTGCCATCAGTGAGTGGGACAGGGCCGGGGCCAACGTCCTGACTTTC. Residues: CAISEWDRAGANVLTF.

About this clone: Other DNA sequences within the sample encode an identical CDR3. V and J are TRBV10-3 and TRBJ2-7; D not resolved. The CDR3 has 11 residues. Germline V lookup: CDR1 ENHRY, CDR2 SYGVKD. Trimming left V 3 bases short and J 4 bases short, with 4 bases between. The CDR3: CAISDSYEQYF. The CDR3 bases are TGTGCCATCAGTGATAGTTACGAGCAGTACTTC.